Listed below are T cell receptor beta chains from one sample, sequenced in a study of blood T cell repertoires in COVID-19. Here immunoSEQ multiplex PCR was the method, and the copy in TCRdb shows in-frame clones only, minus some. This sample has roughly 210,000 clones, with roughly 90% found just once. Source material: peripheral blood. The receptors derive from a man in his 70s with acute or convalescent COVID-19. The CDR3 runs from the conserved cysteine through the conserved F or W. D genes are given only for firm matches. For some rows the clone size is stated as once, few or many, or as a class when expanded; others skip it.

d_call j_call v_call clone_size cdr3_aa cdr3_nt
TRBD1 TRBJ2-1 TRBV7-9 - CASSLAGQHYNEQFF TGTGCCAGCAGCTTAGCGGGACAGCATTACAATGAGCAGTTCTTC
TRBD1 TRBJ2-1 TRBV24-1 - CATSDSRGQGLNEQFF TGTGCCACCAGTGATTCGAGGGGACAGGGTCTCAATGAGCAGTTCTTC
TRBD1 TRBJ2-7 TRBV12-3/TRBV12-4 - CASGQGSSYEQYF TGTGCCAGCGGACAGGGAAGCTCCTACGAGCAGTACTTC
TRBD2 TRBJ2-1 TRBV7-8 - CASSLTSGRGSYNEQFF TGTGCCAGCAGCTTGACTAGCGGGAGAGGGTCCTACAATGAGCAGTTCTTC
TRBD1 TRBJ2-6 TRBV19 - CASSPRTGGYGANVLTF TGTGCCAGTAGTCCGCGGACAGGGGGTTATGGGGCCAACGTCCTGACTTTC
- TRBJ1-2 TRBV27 - CASSSTASLLYGYTF TGTGCCAGCAGTTCGACAGCGTCCCTCCTCTATGGCTACACCTTC
- TRBJ2-5 TRBV5-1 - CASSLGGGETQYF TGCGCCAGCAGCTTGGGGGGCGGAGAGACCCAGTACTTC
- TRBJ1-1 TRBV25-1 - CASTEQGGSTEAFF TGTGCCAGCACCGAACAGGGAGGGAGCACTGAAGCTTTCTTT
- TRBJ2-1 TRBV7-9 - CASSLGGDEQFF TGTGCCAGCAGCTTAGGCGGGGATGAGCAGTTCTTC
- TRBJ2-2 TRBV19 - CASSTPNTGELFF TGTGCCAGTAGTACTCCTAACACCGGGGAGCTGTTTTTT
TRBD2 TRBJ2-1 TRBV28 once CASTVLGTSGSSHEQFF TGTGCCAGCACCGTACTCGGGACTAGCGGGAGTTCCCATGAGCAGTTCTTC
TRBD1 TRBJ2-5 TRBV3-1/TRBV3-2 - CASSQRDRGREETQYF TGTGCCAGCAGCCAGAGGGACAGGGGGCGGGAAGAGACCCAGTACTTC
TRBD1 TRBJ2-3 TRBV7-8 - CASIRTGDRSTDTQYF TGTGCCAGCATCCGCACGGGGGACAGGAGCACAGATACGCAGTATTTT
TRBD2 TRBJ2-1 TRBV19 - CASSSSGTRHYNEQFF TGTGCCAGTAGTTCCTCCGGGACTAGACACTACAATGAGCAGTTCTTC
TRBD1 TRBJ1-5 TRBV30 - CAWSRTGYNQPQHF TGTGCCTGGAGTCGGACAGGGTACAATCAGCCCCAGCATTTT
- TRBJ2-7 TRBV7-8 - CASSTSSGSSSYEQYF TGTGCCAGCAGCACATCGAGCGGGTCTAGCTCCTACGAGCAGTACTTC
- TRBJ1-4 TRBV7-2 - CASSSLSGTNEKLFF TGTGCCAGCAGCTCACTATCGGGAACTAATGAAAAACTGTTTTTT
- TRBJ1-1 TRBV2 - CASSQHLAGVGTEAFF TGTGCCAGCAGTCAGCACCTGGCGGGAGTGGGCACTGAAGCTTTCTTT
- TRBJ1-2 TRBV19 - CASSSVYGYTF TGTGCCAGTAGTTCCGTCTATGGCTACACCTTC
TRBD2 TRBJ2-5 TRBV7-8 - CASSLLTSSGETQYF TGTGCCAGCAGCTTACTGACTAGCTCGGGTGAGACCCAGTACTTC